A selection of T cell receptor beta chains follows, all from one sample in a study of TIL therapy for anti-PD-1-resistant metastatic lung cancer. Assay: immunoSEQ multiplex PCR; the TCRdb copy retains only in-frame clones and omits some. The repertoire holds about 19,000 clones, with nearly 80% as singletons. Material: blood, obtained at baseline. The source is a person between 25 and 80 years old with non-small cell lung cancer. CDR3s include the opening cysteine and the closing phenylalanine or tryptophan. The D gene is left open where the match is weak. The size of a clone is reported for some rows only, either as once, few or many, or as a class for expanded clones.

V	size	D	J	DNA	CDR3
TRBV7-2	.	TRBD1	TRBJ2-2	TGTGCCAGCACCCCCGGGACAGGGCTCACCGGGGAGCTGTTTTTT	CASTPGTGLTGELFF
TRBV4-3	.	TRBD2	TRBJ2-2	TGCGCCAGCAGCCAAGATCGGAGGAAGAAAACGGGGGGGCCCGGGGAGCTGTTTTTT	CASSQDRRKKTGGPGELFF
TRBV14	.	.	TRBJ2-7	TGTGCCAGCAGCCAACGGGGCTACGAGCAGTACTTC	CASSQRGYEQYF
TRBV30	.	TRBD1	TRBJ1-2	TGTGCCTGGAGTGTAGAGACAGGGGGCGCTGGCTACACCTTC	CAWSVETGGAGYTF
TRBV7-9	few	TRBD2	TRBJ2-3	TGTGCCAGCAGCGTTAGCGGGAGTAACTCAGATACGCAGTATTTT	CASSVSGSNSDTQYF
TRBV5-4	.	.	TRBJ2-5	TGTGCCAGCAGCCCCCCGGGGGCGGAAGAGACCCAGTACTTC	CASSPPGAEETQYF
TRBV11-3	large	.	TRBJ1-1	TGTGCCAGCAGCTTGACCAGGGGAAGGGAAGCTTTCTTT	CASSLTRGREAFF
TRBV27	.	.	TRBJ2-1	TGTGCCAGCGGCGCAGGAAGTAGCAATGAGCAGTTCTTC	CASGAGSSNEQFF
TRBV20-1	.	.	TRBJ1-2	TGCAGTGCACTAGGCTATGGCTACACCTTC	CSALGYGYTF
TRBV7-2	once	.	TRBJ1-5	TGTGCCAGCAGCTCGCAGGGTCTGGGCAATCAGCCCCAGCATTTT	CASSSQGLGNQPQHF
TRBV5-1	.	TRBD2	TRBJ2-1	TGCGCCAGCAGCCACCCTAGCGGGAGCTACAATGAGCAGTTCTTC	CASSHPSGSYNEQFF